Listed here are 24 T cell receptor beta chains from one sample, sequenced in a study of T cell clonotyping in hematopoietic cell transplantation. Here immunoSEQ multiplex PCR was the method, and the copy in TCRdb shows in-frame clones only, minus some. The sample records about 12,000 clones, roughly 89% being singletons. Sequenced material: peripheral blood mononuclear cells. Source of these receptors: a human donor who either received an allogeneic hematopoietic cell transplant for a myeloid malignancy or was a related donor (not recorded which). Some clones in this sample may be carry-over from other donors' samples.

This chain links TRBV18 with TRBJ2-2; a possible D gene is TRBD2 (5 bases). This CDR3 has 16 amino acids. Germline V gene sequence: CDR1 KGHSH, CDR2 LQKENI. Trimming stripped 6 bases from V and 1 base from J, with 15 bases between. The CDR3 region has the DNA TGTGCCAGCTCGTTACCGGGCGGGCAGAACACCGGGGAGCTGTTTTTT. Translated: CASSLPGGQNTGELFF.

The chain is built from TRBV4-2 and TRBJ1-6; D ambiguous. The germline CDR1 and CDR2 sequences are LGHNA and YNFKEQ. Between the trimmed V and J ends, which lost 0 bases and 4 bases, there was a span of 10 bases. The CDR3 extends over 16 amino acids. In DNA form, the CDR3 reads TGTGCCAGCAGCCAAGATGACCAGCCGTATAATTCACCCCTCCACTTT. The encoded protein is CASSQDDQPYNSPLHF.

The table lists this clone with a count of one. The chain uses TRBV4-3 and TRBJ2-3, with D tentatively TRBD1 (6 bases). CDR1 and CDR2 from the germline V gene are LGHNA and YSLEER. V was clipped by 0 bases and J by 4 bases, with 14 bases between them. CDR3 size: 16 residues. The CDR3 coding sequence is TGCGCCAGCAGCCAAGAATCAGGGGCCGGGCCAGATACGCAGTATTTT. This sequence encodes CASSQESGAGPDTQYF.

V gene TRBV7-2 combines with J gene TRBJ2-7; a possible D gene is TRBD1 (5 bases). Trimming removed 5 bases from V and 0 bases from J, with 11 bases in between. Germline V gene lookup returns CDR1 SGHTA and CDR2 FQGNSA. The CDR3 contains 14 residues. CDR3: CASSPGHVSYEQYF. The CDR3 coding sequence is TGTGCCAGCAGCCCCGGACATGTCTCCTACGAGCAGTACTTC. Looking up the rest from reference TRBV7-2 and TRBJ2-7 gives the full variable domain: GAGVSQSPSNKVTEKGKDVELRCDPISGHTALYWYRQSLGQGLEFLIYFQGNSAPDKSGLPSDRFSAERTGGSVSTLTIQRTQQEDSAVYLCASSPGHVSYEQYFGPGTRLTVT.

The chain combines TRBV11-1 with TRBJ2-7; D might be TRBD2 (6 bases). Per germline, CDR1 SGHAT and CDR2 FQDESV (reference sequence). V lost 4 bases, J lost 4 bases, and 14 bases lay in between. CDR3 size: 14 residues. The DNA of the CDR3 is TGTGCCAGCAGCTCTTCCGGGACTCCGTACGAGCAGTACTTC. Translating gives CASSSSGTPYEQYF.

A few counts support this clone. This chain uses TRBV6-5 with TRBJ1-3; D not certain. Germline CDR1 reads MNHEY; CDR2 reads SVGAGI. The length of the CDR3 is 16 residues. With 2 bases removed from V and 0 bases from J, the gap between germline ends came to 11 bases. CDR3 protein: CASSYAVPLSGNTIYF. CDR3 DNA sequence: TGTGCCAGCAGTTACGCCGTCCCTCTCTCTGGAAACACCATATATTTT.

This clone was counted only a few times. The chain couples TRBV5-4 to TRBJ1-6, with a weak D call TRBD1 (6 bases). This CDR3 comprises 14 residues. Germline values: CDR1 SGHNT, CDR2 YYREEE (reference sequence). Trimming stripped 4 bases from V and 5 bases from J, with 10 bases between. CDR3 sequence: CASSQGPDNSPLHF. The DNA for the CDR3 is TGTGCCAGCAGCCAGGGGCCCGATAATTCACCCCTCCACTTT.

This sequence joins TRBV9 and TRBJ1-6, with D unresolved. V lost 0 bases and J lost 6, with 4 bases in between. CDR3 length equals 13 residues. Germline values: CDR1 SGDLS, CDR2 YYNGEE. The CDR3 loop reads CASSVDVNSPLHF. The CDR3 nucleotides are TGTGCCAGCAGCGTAGATGTTAATTCACCCCTCCACTTT.

This chain joins TRBV2 and TRBJ2-2; D tentatively fits TRBD1 or TRBD2 (5 bases each). The germline V gene encodes CDR1 SNHLY and CDR2 FYNNEI. V shed 7 bases and J shed 0 bases, with 9 bases lying between them. CDR3 length: 14 residues. The CDR3: CASMGPANTGELFF. In nucleotides, the CDR3 is TGTGCCAGCATGGGACCCGCGAACACCGGGGAGCTGTTTTTT. Based on the CDR3 plus reference TRBV2 and TRBJ2-2, the full variable domain is EPEVTQTPSHQVTQMGQEVILRCVPISNHLYFYWYRQILGQKVEFLVSFYNNEISEKSEIFDDQFSVERPDGSNFTLKIRSTKLEDSAMYFCASMGPANTGELFFGEGSRLTVL.

The chain couples TRBV5-1 to TRBJ1-2; D not certain. Germline V gene lookup returns CDR1 SGHRS and CDR2 YFSETQ. Trimming shortened V by 4 bases and J by 6 bases, and 16 bases separated the two germline ends. The CDR3 totals 14 residues. The CDR3 loop is CASSTGFDGDGYTF. In DNA, the CDR3 is TGCGCCAGCAGCACGGGTTTCGACGGAGATGGCTACACCTTC.

The chain carries TRBV29-1 and TRBJ2-1, with D possibly TRBD1 on 6 matching bases. Trimming removed 4 bases at V and 1 base at J, with 14 bases between. Germline V lookup: CDR1 SQVTM, CDR2 ANQGSEA. The CDR3 extends over 15 amino acids. CDR3 region: CSVAHRVGSYNEQFF. Here the CDR3 DNA reads TGCAGCGTTGCTCACAGGGTTGGTTCCTACAATGAGCAGTTCTTC.

This chain uses TRBV6-1 with TRBJ2-7; D gene ambiguous. Trimming stripped 3 bases from V and 6 bases from J, with 12 bases between. CDR1 is MNHNS, CDR2 SASEGT, per germline. The CDR3 runs 13 residues. The DNA of the CDR3 is TGTGCCAGCAGTGATTTTCTGCGAGGCGAGCAGTACTTC. This sequence encodes CASSDFLRGEQYF.

The J gene is TRBJ1-2, the V gene TRBV19; no clear D. Germline values: CDR1 LNHDA, CDR2 SQIVND (reference sequence). With 3 bases removed from V and 4 bases from J, the gap between germline ends came to 9 bases. The CDR3 covers 13 residues. CDR3 in DNA: TGTGCCAGTAGTATGGGCGGGTTCTATGGCTACACCTTC. Protein product: CASSMGGFYGYTF.

The chain couples TRBV19 to TRBJ2-4, with TRBD2 identical over 8 bases. The CDR3 contains 15 residues. The V segment lost 3 bases and the J segment 0 bases; nucleotides outside the gene matches: 1. Germline CDR1 is LNHDA and CDR2 is SQIVND (reference sequence). In DNA form, the CDR3 reads TGTGCCAGTAGTATTAGCGGGACAGCCAAAAACATTCAGTACTTC. As protein: CASSISGTAKNIQYF.

This rearrangement joins TRBV7-9 to TRBJ1-2; D remains ambiguous. Germline values: CDR1 SEHNR, CDR2 FQNEAQ (reference sequence). The CDR3 has 14 residues. Trimming took 4 bases from V and 4 from J, leaving 13 bases between them. The CDR3 is CASSSGLTGYGYTF. Written as DNA, the CDR3 is TGTGCCAGCAGCTCGGGTCTTACGGGCTATGGCTACACCTTC.

This rearrangement joins TRBV5-1 to TRBJ2-1; TRBD1 is a possible D gene (5 bases). Per the germline V gene, CDR1 is SGHRS and CDR2 is YFSETQ. Trimming shortened V by 0 bases and J by 7 bases, and 11 bases separated the two germline ends. The CDR3 is 14 residues long. The CDR3 DNA sequence: TGCGCCAGCAGCTTGGACGGGTCAGGGAATGAGCAGTTCTTC. Translated: CASSLDGSGNEQFF.

V usage is TRBV10-3 and J usage is TRBJ2-7; D is perhaps TRBD2 (5 bases). Trimming took 3 bases from V and 2 from J, leaving 17 bases between them. This CDR3 region has 16 residues. In germline, CDR1 is ENHRY, CDR2 SYGVKD. The CDR3 protein is CAISEVGSEDTYEQYF. The CDR3 DNA reads TGTGCCATCAGTGAAGTAGGGAGTGAAGATACCTACGAGCAGTACTTC.

The chain uses TRBV29-1 and TRBJ2-7, with 7 bases that match TRBD1. Germline loops: CDR1 SQVTM, CDR2 ANQGSEA. The CDR3 loop spans 15 amino acids. J was trimmed by 3 bases and V by 2 bases; bases with no gene match: 10. The CDR3 nucleotides read TGCAGCGTTGAAACCTCCGAGGACAGGAACTACGAGCAGTACTTC. Translated, it gives CSVETSEDRNYEQYF.

The V call is TRBV5-4, the J call TRBJ2-1, with D hard to call. The V end lost 1 base, the J end lost 4 bases, and 12 bases lay between the germline ends. Germline lookup yields CDR1 SGHNT and CDR2 YYREEE (reference sequence). The CDR3 is 15 amino acids. CDR3 amino acids: CASSLSTAQYNEQFF. The CDR3 DNA reads TGTGCCAGCAGCTTGAGTACGGCTCAATACAATGAGCAGTTCTTC.

The rearrangement links TRBV9 to TRBJ1-4; 8 nucleotides align to TRBD1. The germline V gene encodes CDR1 SGDLS and CDR2 YYNGEE. The CDR3 covers 14 residues. V was pared by 4 bases and J by 8 bases, with 7 bases of the junction left unmatched. The CDR3 region is CASSTWGQEEKLFF. For the CDR3, the DNA is TGTGCCAGCAGCACCTGGGGACAGGAGGAAAAACTGTTTTTT. The entire variable domain, with the rest obtained from reference TRBV9 and TRBJ1-4, is as follows: DSGVTQTPKHLITATGQRVTLRCSPRSGDLSVYWYQQSLDQGLQFLIQYYNGEERAKGNILERFSAQQFPDLHSELNLSSLELGDSALYFCASSTWGQEEKLFFGSGTQLSVL.

The rearrangement joins TRBV10-1 to TRBJ2-7, with unresolved D. Trimming removed 1 base from V and 6 bases from J, with 7 bases in between. The CDR3 runs to 12 residues. Per the germline V gene, CDR1 is WNHNN and CDR2 is SYGVQD (reference sequence). CDR3 loop: CASSEWNSEQYF. The CDR3, as DNA: TGCGCCAGCAGTGAGTGGAATTCCGAGCAGTACTTC.

The J gene is TRBJ1-2, the V gene TRBV28, with D possibly matching TRBD1 (6 bases). Germline V gene lookup returns CDR1 MDHEN and CDR2 SYDVKM. The V gene lost 5 bases and the J gene lost 4 bases, with 17 bases spanning the gap. This CDR3 has 15 amino acids. The CDR3 region has the DNA TGTGCCAGCAGTCTCGGGGGGCTTGCGGTCTATGGCTACACCTTC. It translates to CASSLGGLAVYGYTF.

The chain employs TRBV27 and TRBJ1-6, with no clear D. With 6 bases removed from V and 6 bases from J, the gap between germline ends came to 12 bases. The CDR3 has 14 residues. The germline gives CDR1 MNHEY, CDR2 SMNVEV (reference sequence). CDR3 nucleotide sequence: TGTGCCAGCAGCCCTACTCGGGCTAATTCACCCCTCCACTTT. Amino acids: CASSPTRANSPLHF.

The J gene is TRBJ2-2, the V gene TRBV9; D may be TRBD1 (5 bases). With 1 base removed from V and 4 bases from J, the gap between germline ends came to 8 bases. The CDR3 contains 14 residues. The germline CDR1 and CDR2 sequences are SGDLS and YYNGEE. The DNA of the CDR3 is TGTGCCAGCAGCGTAAAGGGGCTCACCGGGGAGCTGTTTTTT. As protein: CASSVKGLTGELFF.